The 17 T cell receptor beta chains given below trace back to one sample, sequenced in a study of cytomegalovirus exposure and HLA in healthy donors. The PCR made use of 60 Vbeta and 13 Jbeta primers. This table comes from immunoSEQ multiplex PCR, and its TCRdb copy is limited to in-frame clones, with some not included. The sample records about 200,000 clones, about 78% being singletons. Sequenced material: PBMCs. The receptors here all came from a woman in her 30s in good health and CMV-seronegative.

This clone was observed a single time. The V call is TRBV5-8, the J call TRBJ2-7; 7 positions agree with TRBD2. Germline CDR1 is SGHTS and CDR2 is YDEGEE. This CDR3 contains 13 residues. Trimming took 0 bases from V and 6 from J; bases not matched to a gene: 3. The CDR3 DNA is TGTGCCAGCAGCTTGGGGACTAGTCTCGAGCAGTACTTC. This gives the protein CASSLGTSLEQYF. The variable domain in full, completed from reference TRBV5-8 and TRBJ2-7, reads EAGVTQSPTHLIKTRGQQATLRCSPISGHTSVYWYQQALGLGLQFLLWYDEGEERNRGNFPPRFSGRQFPNYSSELNVNALELEDSALYLCASSLGTSLEQYFGPGTRLTVT.

This clone appeared a few times. V usage is TRBV5-1 and J usage is TRBJ2-5, with 8 bases aligning to TRBD1. J gave up 5 bases and V 0 bases, and 9 bases lay outside the gene matches. Germline V gives CDR1 SGHRS, CDR2 YFSETQ. There are 16 residues in the CDR3. CDR3 protein: CASSLGKGQGLETQYF. In nucleotides, the CDR3 is TGCGCCAGCAGCTTGGGTAAAGGACAGGGTCTGGAGACCCAGTACTTC.

The rearrangement joins TRBV4-2 to TRBJ2-6; 8 bases are a match to TRBD2. The CDR3 length is 17 residues. The V and J ends lost 7 bases and 1 base, in that order; junction bases with no gene match: 9. Germline-derived CDR1 and CDR2 are LGHNA and YNFKEQ. This CDR3 reads CASNELADPSGANVLTF. The CDR3 DNA sequence: TGTGCCAGCAACGAACTAGCGGACCCATCTGGGGCCAACGTCCTGACTTTC.

The chain carries TRBV5-1 and TRBJ2-1; D remains unclear. Germline loops: CDR1 SGHRS, CDR2 YFSETQ. V lost 2 bases and J 6 bases, leaving 15 bases between the germline ends. The CDR3 totals 15 residues. For the CDR3, the DNA is TGCGCCAGCAGCTTATCTGTCCCGCCCAGCAATGAGCAGTTCTTC. It encodes CASSLSVPPSNEQFF.

The chain is built from TRBV9 and TRBJ2-1; 7 nucleotides line up with TRBD1. From germline, CDR1 is SGDLS and CDR2 YYNGEE. V dropped 3 bases and J dropped 4; count of bases not matched to a gene: 4. The CDR3 is made up of 14 amino acids. CDR3 residues: CASSARDSYNEQFF. For the CDR3, the DNA is TGTGCCAGCAGCGCCAGGGACAGTTACAATGAGCAGTTCTTC.

The chain carries TRBV6-1 and TRBJ1-1, with 8 bases aligning to TRBD1. The V gene end was trimmed by 6 bases and the J gene end by 3 bases; junction bases not matched to a gene: 0. Germline loops: CDR1 MNHNS, CDR2 SASEGT. This CDR3 comprises 12 residues. The DNA of the CDR3 is TGTGCCAGCAGGGACAGGGACACTGAAGCTTTCTTT. Protein product: CASRDRDTEAFF.

The chain has TRBV19 and TRBJ1-2; a weak D match, TRBD1 (6 bases). Germline CDR1 reads LNHDA; CDR2 reads SQIVND (reference sequence). V lost 5 bases and J 8 bases, leaving 18 bases between the germline ends. The CDR3 loop spans 14 amino acids. The CDR3 sequence: CASSGITGLGGYTF. The CDR3 nucleotides read TGTGCCAGTAGTGGCATAACAGGGCTGGGAGGCTACACCTTC.

In the case of this clone: An end of the junction does not agree with germline; a read error may underlie this. The chain recombines TRBV7-9 with TRBJ2-4; no reliable D call. The CDR3 has 17 amino acids. The germline V gene has CDR1 SEHNR and CDR2 FQNEAQ (reference sequence). Here the CDR3 DNA reads TGTTCCAGCAGGCAAGTGGAGACCAGCTTAGCCAAAAACATTCAGTACTTC. Residues: CSSRQVETSLAKNIQYF.

This chain uses TRBV29-1 with TRBJ2-5; TRBD1 matches 7 bases. The last part of the DNA fits TRBJ2-7 better; the J call may be wrong. From germline, CDR1 is SQVTM and CDR2 ANQGSEA. The length of the CDR3 is 11 residues. The CDR3 reads CSVATGDEQYF. The CDR3 DNA sequence: TGCAGCGTCGCCACAGGGGACGAGCAGTACTTC.

The CDR3 DNA sequence: TGTGCCAGCAGTCCCCAGGGTGAGGGCAATCAGCCCCAGCATTTT. This sequence encodes CASSPQGEGNQPQHF. The gene calls are TRBV28 and TRBJ1-5, with D possibly being TRBD1 (5 bases). In germline, CDR1 is MDHEN, CDR2 SYDVKM. This CDR3 contains 15 residues. Trimming cost V 5 bases and J 2 bases, with 13 bases left between them.

V is TRBV6-5 and J is TRBJ1-2; D gene uncertain. Germline-derived CDR1 and CDR2 are MNHEY and SVGAGI. V lost 10 bases and J lost 1, with 7 bases in between. This CDR3 is built from 11 residues. Here the CDR3 reads CANSFNYGYTF. DNA for the CDR3: TGTGCCAACAGCTTTAACTATGGCTACACCTTC.

This chain links TRBV7-9 with TRBJ2-5, with 7 positions matching TRBD2. Unmatched junction bases numbered 6, after V lost 3 bases and J lost 5 bases. CDR1 SEHNR and CDR2 FQNEAQ come from the germline V gene (reference sequence). There are 14 residues in the CDR3. The CDR3 DNA follows: TGTGCCAGCAGCTTTGCGGGCGGGAGTGAGACCCAGTACTTC. It encodes CASSFAGGSETQYF.

V usage is TRBV4-1 and J usage is TRBJ2-1; D gene uncertain. This CDR3 has 12 residues. Germline CDR1 reads MGHRA; CDR2 reads YSYEKL. With 4 bases removed from V and 9 bases from J, the gap between germline ends came to 10 bases. The CDR3 DNA reads TGCGCCAGCAGCCCGCAGCCTAGTGAGCAGTTCTTC. Residues: CASSPQPSEQFF.

The rearrangement joins TRBV7-9 to TRBJ2-1; tentative D call: TRBD2 (6 bases). This CDR3 comprises 14 residues. Trimming cost V 7 bases and J 0 bases, with 10 bases left between them. Germline lookup yields CDR1 SEHNR and CDR2 FQNEAQ (reference sequence). CDR3 DNA: TGTGCCAGCAAGCCCGGGAGCTCCTACAATGAGCAGTTCTTC. The encoded protein is CASKPGSSYNEQFF. The variable domain in full, with the rest retrieved from reference TRBV7-9 and TRBJ2-1, is DTGVSQNPRHKITKRGQNVTFRCDPISEHNRLYWYRQTLGQGPEFLTYFQNEAQLEKSRLLSDRFSAERPKGSFSTLEIQRTEQGDSAMYLCASKPGSSYNEQFFGPGTRLTVL.

The V gene is TRBV7-9, the J gene TRBJ1-1; no clear D gene. The V end was cut by 1 base, the J end by 11 bases, with 8 bases between. Per germline, CDR1 SEHNR and CDR2 FQNEAQ (reference sequence). This CDR3 has 11 residues. In DNA form, the CDR3 reads TGTGCCAGCAGCTTAGTCCTCTCGGCTTTCTTT. This sequence encodes CASSLVLSAFF.

The chain is built from TRBV5-1 and TRBJ2-1, with D unresolved. The CDR3 has 12 amino acids. Trimming shortened V by 2 bases and J by 7 bases, and 7 bases separated the two germline ends. Germline CDR1 and CDR2: SGHRS and YFSETQ. The CDR3 spells CASSLTRNEQFF. CDR3 sequence (DNA): TGCGCCAGCAGCTTAACTCGGAATGAGCAGTTCTTC.

The chain recombines TRBV29-1 with TRBJ1-1; 7 bases fit TRBD1. This CDR3 spans 13 amino acids. The germline CDR1 and CDR2 sequences are SQVTM and ANQGSEA. V was clipped by 4 bases and J by 0 bases; unmatched bases: 2. CDR3 sequence (DNA): TGCAGCGTTGGGGGACAGCTGAACACTGAAGCTTTCTTT. Residues: CSVGGQLNTEAFF.